These 32 T cell receptor beta chains came from one sample sequenced in a study of technical replicates of blood from a handful of donors. Sequenced by immunoSEQ multiplex PCR; TCRdb stores in-frame clones only, minus some. The table records tens of thousands of clones, about 94% of them present only once. The sequencing input was T cells isolated from PBMCs. These receptors were taken from a human donor in good health.

The genes are TRBV19 and TRBJ2-7, with D possibly matching TRBD1 (6 bases). V was trimmed by 1 base and J by 5 bases, leaving 9 bases between them. This CDR3 comprises 13 residues. The germline V gene has CDR1 LNHDA and CDR2 SQIVND (reference sequence). The CDR3 loop is CASSIGAGDEQYF. CDR3 bases: TGTGCCAGTAGTATAGGGGCAGGGGACGAGCAGTACTTC.

The V gene is TRBV5-1, the J gene TRBJ1-1, with 7 bases lining up with TRBD1. CDR3 length equals 13 residues. The V gene's germline CDR1 is SGHRS and CDR2 YFSETQ. Trimming at V came to 2 bases and at J to 5 bases, leaving 3 bases not matched to a gene. The CDR3 loop is CASSLQGKTEAFF. The CDR3 DNA follows: TGCGCCAGCAGCTTACAGGGGAAGACTGAAGCTTTCTTT.

This sequence joins TRBV30 and TRBJ1-1, with D possibly TRBD1 on 6 matching bases. CDR1 and CDR2 (germline): GTSNPN, SVGIG (reference sequence). This CDR3 region has 12 residues. The V end lost 4 bases, the J end lost 6 bases, and 12 bases lay between the germline ends. Here the CDR3 reads CAWTIGTPEAFF. CDR3 in DNA: TGTGCCTGGACCATCGGGACACCTGAAGCTTTCTTT.

V gene TRBV7-9 combines with J gene TRBJ1-1; TRBD1 is a possible D gene (6 bases). The CDR3 runs to 14 residues. V was pared by 3 bases and J by 1 base, with 9 bases between. Per the germline V gene, CDR1 is SEHNR and CDR2 is FQNEAQ (reference sequence). CDR3 sequence: CASSLGAANTEAFF. The CDR3 coding sequence is TGTGCCAGCAGCTTGGGGGCTGCGAACACTGAAGCTTTCTTT.

This chain links TRBV4-3 with TRBJ2-2; unclear D gene. There are 14 residues in the CDR3. Germline lookup yields CDR1 LGHNA and CDR2 YSLEER. The ends were cut back, 0 bases at V and 6 bases at J, with 8 bases in the middle. CDR3 DNA sequence: TGCGCCAGCAGCCAAGATAATATCCCCGGGGAGCTGTTTTTT. As protein: CASSQDNIPGELFF.

This rearrangement joins TRBV7-2 to TRBJ2-1, with a possible D match to TRBD1 (6 bases). V was pared by 4 bases and J by 9 bases, with 13 bases between. Germline CDR1 is SGHTA and CDR2 is FQGNSA. The CDR3 runs to 13 residues. The CDR3 sequence is CASSYTGIPEQFF. The CDR3 DNA follows: TGTGCCAGCAGCTATACAGGGATTCCTGAGCAGTTCTTC.

The rearrangement uses TRBV4-3 and TRBJ2-7, with a weak D call TRBD2 (6 bases). The CDR3 spans 14 residues. V was shortened by 1 base and J by 3 bases, with 10 bases between the two germline ends. Looked up from germline, CDR1 is LGHNA and CDR2 is YSLEER. CDR3 protein: CASSQAGVGYEQYF. In DNA, the CDR3 is TGCGCCAGCAGCCAAGCGGGAGTTGGCTACGAGCAGTACTTC.

The chain links TRBV4-1 to TRBJ1-4; 8 positions agree with TRBD1. The junction had 18 bases not matched to a gene; V was cut back by 8 bases and J by 7 bases. In germline, CDR1 is MGHRA, CDR2 YSYEKL. CDR3 size: 17 residues. This CDR3 is CASRTSLGGTGGEKLFF. The CDR3 DNA sequence: TGCGCCAGCCGCACTTCCCTGGGGGGGACAGGTGGTGAAAAACTGTTTTTT.

The rearrangement joins TRBV5-6 to TRBJ2-7, with 7 bases identical to TRBD1. CDR1 is SGHDT, CDR2 YYEEEE, per germline. Trimming took 4 bases from V and 0 from J; bases not matched to a gene: 10. The CDR3 consists of 16 residues. Here the CDR3 reads CASSQGDGISSYEQYF. CDR3 in DNA: TGTGCCAGCAGCCAGGGGGACGGGATAAGCTCCTACGAGCAGTACTTC.

The chain is built from TRBV9 and TRBJ2-7, with 7 bases matching TRBD1. This CDR3 is 15 amino acids long. V was clipped by 3 bases and J by 2 bases; unmatched bases: 8. Looked up from germline, CDR1 is SGDLS and CDR2 is YYNGEE. Written as DNA, the CDR3 is TGTGCCAGCAGCGCCTCGACAGGGACCCCCTACGAGCAGTACTTC. This translates into CASSASTGTPYEQYF.

In its sample, this clone was seen a few times. The chain combines TRBV4-1 with TRBJ1-1; 8 bases are shared with TRBD1. Germline V lookup: CDR1 MGHRA, CDR2 YSYEKL. The CDR3 spans 14 residues. V lost 4 bases, J lost 2 bases, and 3 bases stayed unmatched. CDR3: CASSLGQGNTEAFF. The CDR3 DNA follows: TGCGCCAGCAGCCTCGGACAGGGTAACACTGAAGCTTTCTTT.

The chain has TRBV7-9 and TRBJ1-1, with 9 positions matching TRBD1. The CDR3 runs 17 residues. In germline, CDR1 is SEHNR, CDR2 FQNEAQ (reference sequence). V gave up 5 bases and J gave up 11 bases; unmatched junction bases: 21. In nucleotides, the CDR3 is TGTGCCAGCAGCCCTAAGGGAATCCGGGACAGGGACGTGCGGGCTTTCTTT. Encoded protein: CASSPKGIRDRDVRAFF.

The chain uses TRBV11-3 and TRBJ1-1; a weak D match, TRBD1 (5 bases). Germline V gene lookup returns CDR1 SGHNT and CDR2 YENEEA. V was pared by 5 bases and J by 9 bases, with 13 bases between. The CDR3 sequence is 12 residues long. Here the CDR3 reads CASSTDRNKAFF. The CDR3 nucleotides are TGTGCCAGCAGCACTGACAGAAATAAAGCTTTCTTT.

The V gene is TRBV18, the J gene TRBJ2-1; tentative D call: TRBD2 (6 bases). In germline, CDR1 is KGHSH, CDR2 LQKENI. Trimming removed 1 base at V and 8 bases at J, with 21 bases between. This CDR3 has 17 residues. The DNA for the CDR3 is TGTGCCAGCTCACCACGAGACCAGGGAGGATCGTTCGATGAGCAGTTCTTC. This encodes CASSPRDQGGSFDEQFF.

The V and J genes are TRBV4-3 and TRBJ2-7; TRBD2 aligns across 10 bases. CDR1 and CDR2 from the germline V gene are LGHNA and YSLEER. This CDR3 has 17 amino acids. Trimming at V came to 0 bases and at J to 4 bases, leaving 9 bases not matched to a gene. The CDR3 sequence is CASSQELSTSGLYEQYF. The CDR3 DNA follows: TGCGCCAGCAGCCAAGAGCTTTCGACTAGCGGGCTATACGAGCAGTACTTC.

The chain combines TRBV6-5 with TRBJ2-7, with 9 bases fitting TRBD1. CDR1 is MNHEY and CDR2 is SVGAGI in the germline V gene. The CDR3 has 15 amino acids. After removal of 5 bases from V and 4 bases from J, the junction contained 9 bases not matched to a gene. The CDR3 coding sequence is TGTGCCAGCAGTCACCCGGGACAGGGAAATTACGAGCAGTACTTC. Translating it yields CASSHPGQGNYEQYF.

This sequence joins TRBV29-1 and TRBJ2-1, with 10 bases lining up with TRBD2. With 8 bases clipped from V and 7 bases from J, the junction kept 11 bases outside the gene matches. The germline V gene encodes CDR1 SQVTM and CDR2 ANQGSEA. The CDR3 consists of 14 residues. DNA for the CDR3: TGCAGCACTCTAGGGACTAGCGTGCTGAATGAGCAGTTCTTC. Its translation: CSTLGTSVLNEQFF.

The V gene is TRBV7-8, the J gene TRBJ2-3; TRBD2 agrees at 10 bases. The CDR3 contains 15 residues. Germline-derived CDR1 and CDR2 are SGHVS and FQNEAQ. J lost 5 bases, V lost 8 bases, and 10 bases had no gene match. This chain's CDR3 is CASSQAGGRVDTQYF. Here the CDR3 DNA reads TGTGCCAGCTCTCAAGCGGGAGGGCGAGTAGATACGCAGTATTTT.

The chain joins TRBV6-5 to TRBJ1-1; TRBD1 is a possible D gene (5 bases). The CDR3 runs 13 residues. Germline-derived CDR1 and CDR2 are MNHEY and SVGAGI. The V and J ends lost 4 bases and 2 bases respectively, with 8 bases between them. CDR3 loop: CASSLTDNTEAFF. CDR3 coding DNA: TGTGCCAGCAGTTTGACAGATAACACTGAAGCTTTCTTT.

The J gene is TRBJ2-7, the V gene TRBV27; TRBD1 matches 10 bases. Trimming cost V 0 bases and J 7 bases; bases outside gene matches: 9. This CDR3 is built from 16 residues. Looked up from germline, CDR1 is MNHEY and CDR2 is SMNVEV (reference sequence). In DNA, the CDR3 is TGTGCCAGCAGTTTATCGGGGACAGGGGTTCTACGAGAGCAGTACTTC. Protein sequence: CASSLSGTGVLREQYF.

This CDR3 reads CASSVSPVAGGIETQYF. The CDR3 bases are TGTGCCAGCAGCGTTTCCCCCGTAGCGGGAGGGATAGAGACCCAGTACTTC. This chain connects TRBV9 to TRBJ2-5, with 11 bases matching TRBD2. V gave up 2 bases and J gave up 4 bases; unmatched junction bases: 10. Germline CDR1 is SGDLS and CDR2 is YYNGEE. CDR3 length: 17 residues.

The chain carries TRBV19 and TRBJ1-5, with D tentatively TRBD1 (6 bases). This CDR3 is built from 15 residues. Per the germline V gene, CDR1 is LNHDA and CDR2 is SQIVND (reference sequence). Trimming left V 5 bases short and J 0 bases short, with 11 bases between. CDR3 bases: TGTGCCAGTAGTCAAAGGACAGATAGCAATCAGCCCCAGCATTTT. It encodes CASSQRTDSNQPQHF. The whole variable domain, filled in from reference TRBV19 and TRBJ1-5, reads DGGITQSPKYLFRKEGQNVTLSCEQNLNHDAMYWYRQDPGQGLRLIYYSQIVNDFQKGDIAEGYSVSREKKESFPLTVTSAQKNPTAFYLCASSQRTDSNQPQHFGDGTRLSIL.

This clone was seen a single time. The chain employs TRBV11-2 and TRBJ2-3; a weak D match, TRBD1 (6 bases). The CDR3 contains 14 residues. Between the trimmed V and J ends, which lost 0 bases and 4 bases, there was a span of 8 bases. Germline CDR1 is SGHAT and CDR2 is FQNNGV. CDR3 region: CASSLDRGPDTQYF. The CDR3 DNA reads TGTGCCAGCAGCTTAGACAGGGGACCAGATACGCAGTATTTT.

The rearrangement links TRBV4-1 to TRBJ2-1, with D unclear. The CDR3 is made up of 17 amino acids. V was trimmed by 0 bases and J by 0 bases, leaving 12 bases between them. CDR1 is MGHRA, CDR2 YSYEKL, per germline. This CDR3 is CASSQDPATSSYNEQFF. CDR3 nucleotide sequence: TGCGCCAGCAGCCAAGACCCAGCGACCAGCTCCTACAATGAGCAGTTCTTC.

This chain uses TRBV7-9 with TRBJ2-7; D not resolved. The germline gives CDR1 SEHNR, CDR2 FQNEAQ (reference sequence). The CDR3 runs to 14 residues. Trimming removed 3 bases from V and 2 bases from J, with 11 bases in between. The CDR3 region has the DNA TGTGCCAGCAGCTTTCCACAGATTCCCTACGAGCAGTACTTC. Amino acid sequence: CASSFPQIPYEQYF.

CDR3 sequence: CASSYSPGTYEQYF. DNA of the CDR3: TGTGCCAGCAGTTATTCCCCGGGAACCTACGAGCAGTACTTC. This rearrangement joins TRBV6-5 to TRBJ2-7, with D possibly TRBD2 on 5 matching bases. V was clipped by 3 bases and J by 2 bases, with 11 bases between them. This CDR3 has 14 residues. Germline CDR1 is MNHEY and CDR2 is SVGAGI.

This clone was observed a single time. The J gene is TRBJ1-2, the V gene TRBV6-1, with D tentatively TRBD1 (5 bases). Trimming cost V 7 bases and J 7 bases, with 16 bases left between them. The CDR3 has 13 residues. CDR1 is MNHNS, CDR2 SASEGT, per germline. DNA of the CDR3: TGTGCCAGCACCATCGAGGAGGGGATTGGCTACACCTTC. This gives the protein CASTIEEGIGYTF.

The chain is built from TRBV5-1 and TRBJ2-1; 7 bases are a match to TRBD1. The V segment lost 6 bases and the J segment 7 bases; nucleotides outside the gene matches: 7. Germline V lookup: CDR1 SGHRS, CDR2 YFSETQ. The CDR3 sequence is 13 residues long. The CDR3 loop is CASTSKGANEQFF. In DNA form, the CDR3 reads TGCGCCAGCACCTCGAAGGGGGCAAATGAGCAGTTCTTC.

The chain recombines TRBV2 with TRBJ1-1, with D possibly matching TRBD1 (6 bases). The CDR3 spans 13 residues. The V end was cut by 7 bases, the J end by 3 bases, with 12 bases between. The germline gives CDR1 SNHLY, CDR2 FYNNEI. CDR3 region: CASKSGVYTEAFF. The CDR3 DNA reads TGTGCCAGCAAATCAGGGGTGTACACTGAAGCTTTCTTT. Looking up the rest from reference TRBV2 and TRBJ1-1 gives the full variable domain: EPEVTQTPSHQVTQMGQEVILRCVPISNHLYFYWYRQILGQKVEFLVSFYNNEISEKSEIFDDQFSVERPDGSNFTLKIRSTKLEDSAMYFCASKSGVYTEAFFGQGTRLTVV.

The CDR3 DNA reads TGTGCCAGCACTACCGGGACAGAGGGCGAAAAACTGTTTTTT. This translates into CASTTGTEGEKLFF. The J gene is TRBJ1-4, the V gene TRBV6-5; TRBD1 matches at 7 bases. V was clipped by 7 bases and J by 8 bases; unmatched bases: 10. From germline, CDR1 is MNHEY and CDR2 SVGAGI. The length of the CDR3 is 14 residues.

The chain carries TRBV5-1 and TRBJ1-2; D might be TRBD1 (5 bases). The CDR3 consists of 17 residues. Germline-derived CDR1 and CDR2 are SGHRS and YFSETQ. V lost 4 bases and J 2 bases, leaving 21 bases between the germline ends. CDR3 amino acids: CASSVSGTREENYGYTF. CDR3 bases: TGCGCCAGCAGCGTATCCGGGACCCGGGAGGAAAACTATGGCTACACCTTC.

The chain couples TRBV4-2 to TRBJ2-2; tentatively, D is TRBD2 (5 bases). Germline V lookup: CDR1 LGHNA, CDR2 YNFKEQ. V lost 0 bases and J lost 0, with 11 bases in between. The CDR3 runs 17 residues. CDR3 protein: CASSQDNWRANTGELFF. CDR3 nucleotides: TGTGCCAGCAGCCAAGATAATTGGCGGGCGAACACCGGGGAGCTGTTTTTT.